This T cell receptor (beta chain) was captured by sequencing in a study of T cells in Graves' hyperthyroidism and ophthalmopathy (dated by TCRdb to between 2018 and 2021). With respect to the entire study: Peripheral blood samples were taken at initial diagnosis, before any treatment was given. The roughly 90 discovery patients were divided at random into training and test sets in a 7:3 ratio. Thyroid tissue and blood T-cell repertoires from several Graves' hyperthyroidism patients were also compared in the study. To identify TCR V-J signatures that set the groups apart, the researchers used a discovery cohort of about a hundred patients, made up of some 41 with Graves' ophthalmopathy and about 59 with stable Graves' hyperthyroidism. After sampling, hyperthyroidism patients received methimazole starting at 30 mg daily, and ophthalmopathy patients received high-dose intravenous methylprednisolone. An independent validation cohort of around 19 hyperthyroidism patients and approximately 16 patients who later progressed to ophthalmopathy tested prospective prediction of ophthalmopathy. The paper describes TCR Vbeta CDR3 sequencing of more than 120 peripheral blood samples, made up of 43 ophthalmopathy patients, 70 to 75 hyperthyroidism patients and about 17 progressor patients.

CDR3 length: 14 amino acids, cysteine to phenylalanine. Only the CDR3 part of the read is kept: 42 bases, read in frame from the first base. V sheds 3 bases and J sheds 4 bases, leaving 12 bases between their ends. In the germline V gene (reference sequence), CDR1 corresponds to LNHNV and CDR2 to YYDKDF. TCR beta CDR3 regions were amplified from RNA transcripts. For the first round of RT-PCR on the TCR CDR3, the HTBI primer set was used together with the Qiagen OneStep RT-PCR kit. A second multiplex PCR round built the libraries, followed by size selection and purification. Paired-end sequencing of the libraries was performed with 100 bp reads on an Illumina HiSeq2000. The authors processed their data as follows. Raw data were processed with SOAPnuke, discarding reads with adapters, uncalled bases, mean Phred below 15, or no exact constant-primer or identifier match. COPE v1.2.5 was used to merge the high-quality paired reads, and each unique nucleotide sequence was defined as a clonotype. MiTCR v1.1 was used to align clonotypes to the IMGT TRBV, TRBD and TRBJ reference segments. The analysis was restricted to V-J combinations with a frequency above 0.0001, which together covered 99.2% of the repertoires. A TCS score was defined as the ratio of F50 (clonal expansion) to E x V (chaos), with BLOSUM62-based TCRdist applied between CDR3 peptides within each V-J. Welch's t-statistics and random forest reduced around 510 V-J features to roughly 13, which were used in a naive Bayes classifier (R e1071). The similarity between thyroid and blood repertoires was quantified using the Morisita-Horn index. Starting from the raw public reads, TCRdb applied fastp trimming at Q25, assembled clones with MiXCR and retained in-frame beta chains. Every CDR3 protein is listed once, alongside the most common genes and DNA of its rows. TCRdb's processing, not the authors', yielded these V and J calls. Present in this sample are 800,000 or so distinct CDR3 sequences, 35% to 45% of which were seen just once. The ten largest clones capture approximately 10% of the sample.

Note on this clonotype: This receptor's antigen is unknown. Per-nucleotide qualities are absent, and no much larger clonotype sits a single base away.

Stable Graves' hyperthyroidism was defined as the absence of progression to ophthalmopathy over 18 months of follow-up. Hyperthyroidism patients were newly diagnosed, with disease duration under 2 months, and aged 18 to 65 years. Patients with uncontrolled infections, other autoimmune diseases, pregnancy or lactation were excluded. Diagnoses relied on clinical symptoms, serum thyroxine and TRAb, thyroid ultrasound and orbital computed tomography. PBMCs were separated from over 9 ml of fresh peripheral blood using Ficoll-Paque density gradient centrifugation. Trizol reagent was used to extract total RNA, and RNA quality was then checked on an Agilent 2100 Bioanalyzer. Here is what the overall study found, with its caveats: Most expanded thyroid clonotypes (frequency above 0.001) were also found in blood, which suggests that blood repertoires may mirror thyroid immune responses. Sample size was not statistically predetermined, and blinding of investigators to group allocation was not performed. In validation, progression to ophthalmopathy was predicted by the model with 70.59% sensitivity and 72% to 80% specificity, a median of about 6.8 months before onset. In cross-validation, a model built on a 13 V-J signature told ophthalmopathy apart from stable hyperthyroidism with approximately 91% sensitivity and about 81% specificity, and in testing the same model reached 80%/75%.

The TCR was taken from a man between 18 and 35 years old with Graves' hyperthyroidism. The rearranged chain carries TRBV15 and TRBJ1-2; tentative D gene TRBD1, with 6 bases matching. The specimen was blood. Here the CDR3 is given as CATSSAQGGYGYTF. The nucleotide sequence reads TGTGCCACCAGCAGCGCACAGGGAGGCTATGGCTACACCTTC.